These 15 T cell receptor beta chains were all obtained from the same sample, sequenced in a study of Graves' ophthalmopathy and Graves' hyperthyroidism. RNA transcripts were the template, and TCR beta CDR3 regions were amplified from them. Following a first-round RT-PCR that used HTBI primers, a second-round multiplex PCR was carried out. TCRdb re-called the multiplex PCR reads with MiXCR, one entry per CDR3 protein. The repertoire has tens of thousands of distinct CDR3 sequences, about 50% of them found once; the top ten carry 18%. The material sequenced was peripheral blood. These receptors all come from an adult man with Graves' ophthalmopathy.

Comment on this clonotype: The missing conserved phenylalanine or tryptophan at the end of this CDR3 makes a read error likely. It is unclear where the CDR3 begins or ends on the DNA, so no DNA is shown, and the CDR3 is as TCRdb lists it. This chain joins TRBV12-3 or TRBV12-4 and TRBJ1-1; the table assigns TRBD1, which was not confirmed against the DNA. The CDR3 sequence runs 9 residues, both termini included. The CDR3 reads CASSTRAFS.

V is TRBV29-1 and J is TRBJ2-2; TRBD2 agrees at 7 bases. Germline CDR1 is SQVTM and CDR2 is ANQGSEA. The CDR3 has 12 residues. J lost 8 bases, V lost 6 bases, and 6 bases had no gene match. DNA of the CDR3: TGCAGCGTGCAGCGGGGTGGTGGGGAGCTGTTTTTT. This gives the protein CSVQRGGGELFF.

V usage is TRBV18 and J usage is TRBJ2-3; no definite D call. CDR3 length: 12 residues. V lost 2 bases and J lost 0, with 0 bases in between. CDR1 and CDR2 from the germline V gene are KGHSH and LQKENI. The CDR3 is CASSPSTDTQYF. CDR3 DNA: TGTGCCAGCTCACCAAGCACAGATACGCAGTATTTT.

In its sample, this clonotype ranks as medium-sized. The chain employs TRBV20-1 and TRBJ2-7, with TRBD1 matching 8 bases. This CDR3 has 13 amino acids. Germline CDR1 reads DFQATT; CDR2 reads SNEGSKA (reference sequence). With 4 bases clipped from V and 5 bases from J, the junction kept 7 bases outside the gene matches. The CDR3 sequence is CSATRTGLDEQYF. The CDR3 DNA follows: TGCAGTGCTACCCGGACAGGGTTGGACGAGCAGTACTTC.

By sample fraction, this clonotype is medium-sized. CDR3 bases: TGCGCCAGCAGTGAGACGAGCACAGATACGCAGTATTTT. This encodes CASSETSTDTQYF. The chain couples TRBV10-1 to TRBJ2-3; no clear D. The germline V gene encodes CDR1 WNHNN and CDR2 SYGVQD (reference sequence). The V gene lost 2 bases and the J gene lost 0 bases, with 3 bases spanning the gap. The CDR3 length is 13 residues.

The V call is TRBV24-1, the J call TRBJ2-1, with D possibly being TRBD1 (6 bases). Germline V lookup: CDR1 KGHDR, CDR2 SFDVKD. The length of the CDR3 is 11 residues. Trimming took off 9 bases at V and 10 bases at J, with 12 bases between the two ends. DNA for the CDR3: TGTGCCACCCCTGGGACACTGGAGCAGTTCTTC. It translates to CATPGTLEQFF.

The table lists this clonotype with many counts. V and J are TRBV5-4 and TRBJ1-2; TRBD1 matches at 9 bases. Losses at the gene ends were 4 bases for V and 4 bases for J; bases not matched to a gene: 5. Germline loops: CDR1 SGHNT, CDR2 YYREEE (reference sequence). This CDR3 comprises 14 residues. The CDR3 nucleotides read TGTGCCAGCAGCCCACAGGGGGCCGGCTATGGCTACACCTTC. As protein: CASSPQGAGYGYTF.

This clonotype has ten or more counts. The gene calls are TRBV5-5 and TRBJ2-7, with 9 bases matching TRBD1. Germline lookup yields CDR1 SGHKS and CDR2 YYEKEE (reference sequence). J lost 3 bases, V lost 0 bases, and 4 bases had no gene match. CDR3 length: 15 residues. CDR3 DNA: TGTGCCAGCAGCTTGGCGGGACAGGGCCACTACGAGCAGTACTTC. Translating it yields CASSLAGQGHYEQYF.

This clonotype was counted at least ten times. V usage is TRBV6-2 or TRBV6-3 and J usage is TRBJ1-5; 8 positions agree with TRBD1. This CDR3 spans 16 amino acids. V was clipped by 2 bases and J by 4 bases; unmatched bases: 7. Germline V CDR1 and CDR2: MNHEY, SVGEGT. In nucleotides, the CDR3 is TGTGCCAGCAGTTACCTGGACAGGGCGGTAAATCAGCCCCAGCATTTT. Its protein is CASSYLDRAVNQPQHF.

The CDR3 spells CAISDLYSGGRGETQYF. The CDR3 coding sequence is TGTGCCATCAGTGACCTCTATTCGGGGGGGCGTGGGGAGACCCAGTACTTC. This sequence joins TRBV10-3 and TRBJ2-5; 8 nucleotides match TRBD2. V was clipped by 3 bases and J by 5 bases; unmatched bases: 14. This CDR3 spans 17 amino acids. Per the germline V gene, CDR1 is ENHRY and CDR2 is SYGVKD.

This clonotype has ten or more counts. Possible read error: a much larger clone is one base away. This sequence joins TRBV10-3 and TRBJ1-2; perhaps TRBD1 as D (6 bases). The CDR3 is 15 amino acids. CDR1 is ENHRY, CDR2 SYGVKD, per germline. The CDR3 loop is CAISEGWGQGYGCTF. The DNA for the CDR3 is TGTGCCATCAGTGAAGGCTGGGGGCAGGGGTATGGCTGCACCTTC.

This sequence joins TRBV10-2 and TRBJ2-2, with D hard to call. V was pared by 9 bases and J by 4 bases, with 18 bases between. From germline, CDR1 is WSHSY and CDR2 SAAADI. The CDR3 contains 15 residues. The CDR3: CASSEVRSATGELFF. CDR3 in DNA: TGCGCCAGTTCCGAAGTGCGATCGGCCACCGGGGAGCTGTTTTTT.

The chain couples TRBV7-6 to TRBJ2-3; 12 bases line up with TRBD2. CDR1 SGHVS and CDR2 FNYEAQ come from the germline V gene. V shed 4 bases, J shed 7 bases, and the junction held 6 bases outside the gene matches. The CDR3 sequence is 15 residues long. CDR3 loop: CASSSASGGANTQYF. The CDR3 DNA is TGTGCCAGCAGCTCTGCTAGCGGGGGGGCCAATACGCAGTATTTT.

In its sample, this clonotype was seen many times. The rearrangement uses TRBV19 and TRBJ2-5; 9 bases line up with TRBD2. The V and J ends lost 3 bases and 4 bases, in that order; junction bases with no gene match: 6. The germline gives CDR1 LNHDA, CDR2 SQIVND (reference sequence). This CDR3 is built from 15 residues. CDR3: CASSMGSGRVETQYF. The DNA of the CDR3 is TGTGCCAGTAGTATGGGTAGCGGGAGAGTAGAGACCCAGTACTTC.

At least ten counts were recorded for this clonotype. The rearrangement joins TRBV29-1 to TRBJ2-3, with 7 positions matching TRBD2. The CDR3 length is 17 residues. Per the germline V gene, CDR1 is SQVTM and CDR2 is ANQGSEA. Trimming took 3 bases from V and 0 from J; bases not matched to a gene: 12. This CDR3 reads CSVDRPYGGTSTDTQYF. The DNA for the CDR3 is TGCAGCGTTGACCGCCCTTACGGGGGGACCAGCACAGATACGCAGTATTTT.